These 16 T cell receptor beta chains were all obtained from the same sample, sequenced in a study of T cell responses to AZD1222 COVID-19 vaccine. The table came from immunoSEQ multiplex PCR; TCRdb's copy has only in-frame clones and leaves some out. The sample contains 150,000 to 200,000 clones, 85% to 95% of which appear only once. Sequencing was performed on peripheral blood, taken 28 days after the second dose of the MenACWY control vaccine. The receptors derive from an adult who received the MenACWY meningococcal vaccine as a control.

CDR3 residues: CASSVEGRGKNTDTQYF. The CDR3 bases are TGTGCCAGCAGCGTAGAGGGCAGGGGAAAAAACACAGATACGCAGTATTTT. This sequence joins TRBV9 and TRBJ2-3; D possibly corresponds to TRBD1 (6 bases). Germline CDR1 reads SGDLS; CDR2 reads YYNGEE. The CDR3 has 17 residues. V lost 0 bases, J lost 2 bases, and 16 bases lay in between.

V is TRBV27 and J is TRBJ1-2; D ambiguous. The CDR3 has 15 residues. Germline V gene lookup returns CDR1 MNHEY and CDR2 SMNVEV (reference sequence). Trimming took 6 bases from V and 7 from J, leaving 21 bases between them. This chain's CDR3 is CASRPLSGPTGGYTF. CDR3 nucleotide sequence: TGTGCCAGCAGGCCCCTGAGCGGGCCCACGGGTGGCTACACCTTC.

V and J are TRBV28 and TRBJ2-7; TRBD2 agrees at 9 bases. This CDR3 is 15 amino acids long. CDR1 is MDHEN, CDR2 SYDVKM, per germline. V gave up 7 bases and J gave up 6 bases; unmatched junction bases: 13. The CDR3 DNA reads as TGTGCCAGCATATCAGGGGCTAGCGGGAAACGCGAGCAGTACTTC. Protein product: CASISGASGKREQYF.

This sequence joins TRBV19 and TRBJ1-5; D remains ambiguous. Trimming stripped 7 bases from V and 5 bases from J, with 12 bases between. The CDR3 is made up of 13 amino acids. Germline CDR1 and CDR2: LNHDA and SQIVND (reference sequence). Written as DNA, the CDR3 is TGTGCCAGTACCGCGGACGTCGATCAGCCCCAGCATTTT. It specifies CASTADVDQPQHF. Full variable domain (missing parts from reference TRBV19 and TRBJ1-5): DGGITQSPKYLFRKEGQNVTLSCEQNLNHDAMYWYRQDPGQGLRLIYYSQIVNDFQKGDIAEGYSVSREKKESFPLTVTSAQKNPTAFYLCASTADVDQPQHFGDGTRLSIL.

This clone was seen only once. CDR3: CSARGTVSYTF. The CDR3 DNA reads TGCAGTGCTCGTGGGACAGTCAGTTACACCTTC. This chain joins TRBV20-1 and TRBJ1-2; 7 bases are a match to TRBD1. The germline V gene encodes CDR1 DFQATT and CDR2 SNEGSKA (reference sequence). The CDR3 runs to 11 residues. The V gene end was trimmed by 5 bases and the J gene end by 11 bases; junction bases not matched to a gene: 8.

This clone appeared a single time. CDR3: CASSLYWGGTSEAFF. The CDR3 DNA reads as TGTGCCAGCAGTTTATATTGGGGCGGGACATCTGAAGCTTTCTTT. V gene TRBV28 combines with J gene TRBJ1-1; D perhaps matches TRBD1 (6 bases). CDR1 is MDHEN, CDR2 SYDVKM, per germline. This CDR3 is built from 15 residues. V was pared by 1 base and J by 6 bases, with 15 bases between.

V gene TRBV5-1 combines with J gene TRBJ1-6, with D possibly TRBD1 on 5 matching bases. Germline V gene sequence: CDR1 SGHRS, CDR2 YFSETQ. The CDR3 length is 15 residues. The V gene lost 0 bases and the J gene lost 7 bases, with 11 bases spanning the gap. DNA of the CDR3: TGCGCCAGCAGCTTGGTTCAGGGTCCCAATTCACCCCTCCACTTT. Translation: CASSLVQGPNSPLHF.

V gene TRBV27 combines with J gene TRBJ1-4; D ambiguous. V gave up 5 bases and J gave up 0 bases, with 13 bases separating them. Germline V gene data show CDR1 as MNHEY and CDR2 as SMNVEV (reference sequence). The CDR3 is 16 residues long. CDR3: CASSPRTGTTNEKLFF. The CDR3 DNA reads as TGTGCCAGCAGTCCCAGGACGGGGACAACTAATGAAAAACTGTTTTTT.

This clone has only one observation. The chain employs TRBV24-1 and TRBJ2-2; a possible D gene is TRBD2 (5 bases). Trimming shortened V by 7 bases and J by 2 bases, and 13 bases separated the two germline ends. In germline, CDR1 is KGHDR, CDR2 SFDVKD. There are 15 residues in the CDR3. In DNA form, the CDR3 reads TGTGCCACCAGACCCGAGGGCTCAAACACCGGGGAGCTGTTTTTT. Encoded protein: CATRPEGSNTGELFF.

This clone occurred once. J is TRBJ2-7 and V is TRBV5-1; no definite D call. This CDR3 comprises 15 residues. V dropped 0 bases and J dropped 3 bases, with 13 bases sitting between them. The V gene's germline CDR1 is SGHRS and CDR2 YFSETQ. Here the CDR3 reads CASSLGYRSDYEQYF. CDR3 in DNA: TGCGCCAGCAGCTTGGGATACAGAAGCGACTACGAGCAGTACTTC.

The chain uses TRBV5-1 and TRBJ1-1; 7 positions match TRBD1. The V and J ends lost 0 bases and 6 bases, in that order; junction bases with no gene match: 5. Germline V lookup: CDR1 SGHRS, CDR2 YFSETQ. The CDR3 is 14 residues long. In DNA, the CDR3 is TGCGCCAGCAGCTTGGCTACAGGGGAAGCTGAAGCTTTCTTT. Translation gives CASSLATGEAEAFF.

The V gene is TRBV7-9, the J gene TRBJ1-1, with D unresolved. Germline assignment: CDR1 SEHNR and CDR2 FQNEAQ (reference sequence). The CDR3 runs to 16 residues. With 3 bases removed from V and 0 bases from J, the gap between germline ends came to 14 bases. CDR3 amino acids: CASSFRPRGMNTEAFF. The CDR3 DNA is TGTGCCAGCAGCTTTCGTCCCCGGGGTATGAACACTGAAGCTTTCTTT.

CDR3 protein: CASSLVGSMATGELFF. As DNA, the CDR3 is TGTGCCAGCAGCTTAGTTGGGTCAATGGCGACTGGGGAGCTGTTTTTT. V is TRBV7-2 and J is TRBJ2-2; D is unresolved. CDR1 is SGHTA and CDR2 is FQGNSA in the germline V gene. V was trimmed by 1 base and J by 8 bases, leaving 17 bases between them. The CDR3 consists of 16 residues.

Of note for this clone: The junction shows a germline mismatch at one end, possibly a read error. The rearrangement uses TRBV7-9 and TRBJ1-1; a weak D match, TRBD1 (6 bases). The CDR3 is 17 residues long. CDR1 and CDR2 from the germline V gene are SEHNR and FQNEAQ (reference sequence). The DNA for the CDR3 is TGTGCCAGCAGCTTAGATCCGGGCAGGGGAATGAACACTGAAGCCTTCTTT. This codes for CASSLDPGRGMNTEAFF.

This clone was observed a single time. The V gene is TRBV15, the J gene TRBJ1-5; D is ambiguous. The V gene's germline CDR1 is LNHNV and CDR2 YYDKDF (reference sequence). The V gene lost 1 base and the J gene lost 2 bases, with 9 bases spanning the gap. This CDR3 comprises 15 residues. CDR3 sequence reads: CATSRGGEGNQPQHF. The DNA of the CDR3 is TGTGCCACCAGCAGAGGCGGGGAGGGCAATCAGCCCCAGCATTTT.

The J gene is TRBJ1-5, the V gene TRBV11-2; D is unresolved. The CDR3 spans 15 residues. Trimming removed 5 bases at V and 0 bases at J, with 11 bases between. Per the germline V gene, CDR1 is SGHAT and CDR2 is FQNNGV. The chain's CDR3 is CASSPGSHSNQPQHF. For the CDR3, the DNA is TGTGCCAGCAGCCCCGGCAGCCATAGCAATCAGCCCCAGCATTTT.